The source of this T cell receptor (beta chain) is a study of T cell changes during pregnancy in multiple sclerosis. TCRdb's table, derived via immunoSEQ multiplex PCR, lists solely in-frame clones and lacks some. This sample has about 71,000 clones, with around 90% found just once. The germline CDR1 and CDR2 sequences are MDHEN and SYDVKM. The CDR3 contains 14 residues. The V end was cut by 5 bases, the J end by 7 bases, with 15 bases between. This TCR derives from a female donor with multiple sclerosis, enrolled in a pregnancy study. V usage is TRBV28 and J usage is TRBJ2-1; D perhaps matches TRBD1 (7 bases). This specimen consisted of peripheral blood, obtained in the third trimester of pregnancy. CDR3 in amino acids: CASSPTGEVNEQFF. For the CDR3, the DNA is TGTGCCAGCAGTCCCACAGGGGAGGTAAATGAGCAGTTCTTC.